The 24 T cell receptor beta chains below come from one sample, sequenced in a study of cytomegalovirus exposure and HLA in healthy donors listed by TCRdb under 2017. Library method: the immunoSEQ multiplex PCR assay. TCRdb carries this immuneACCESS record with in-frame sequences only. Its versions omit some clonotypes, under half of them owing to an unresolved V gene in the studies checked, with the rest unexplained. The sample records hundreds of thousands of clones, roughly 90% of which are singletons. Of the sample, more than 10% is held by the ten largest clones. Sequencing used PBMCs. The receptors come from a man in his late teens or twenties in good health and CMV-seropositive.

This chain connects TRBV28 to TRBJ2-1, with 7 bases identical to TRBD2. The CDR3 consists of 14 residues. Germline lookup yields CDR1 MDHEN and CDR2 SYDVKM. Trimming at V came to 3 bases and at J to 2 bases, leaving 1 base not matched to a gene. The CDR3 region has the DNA TGTGCCAGCAGTTTGGCGGGGGCCTACAATGAGCAGTTCTTC. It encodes CASSLAGAYNEQFF. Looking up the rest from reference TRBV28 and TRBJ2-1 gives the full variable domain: DVKVTQSSRYLVKRTGEKVFLECVQDMDHENMFWYRQDPGLGLRLIYFSYDVKMKEKGDIPEGYSVSREKKERFSLILESASTNQTSMYLCASSLAGAYNEQFFGPGTRLTVL.

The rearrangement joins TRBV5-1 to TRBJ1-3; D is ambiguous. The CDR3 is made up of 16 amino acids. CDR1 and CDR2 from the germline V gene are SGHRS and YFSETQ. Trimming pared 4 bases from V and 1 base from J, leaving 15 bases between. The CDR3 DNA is TGCGCCAGCAGCCCCGACATTCTGAGGTCTGGAAACACCATATATTTT. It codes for CASSPDILRSGNTIYF.

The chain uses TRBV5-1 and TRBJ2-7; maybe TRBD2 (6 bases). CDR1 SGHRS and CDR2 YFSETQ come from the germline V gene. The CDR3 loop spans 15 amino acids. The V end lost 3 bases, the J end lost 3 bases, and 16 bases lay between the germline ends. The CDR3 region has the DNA TGCGCCAGCAGCTCTACGGGGGACGGGAACTACGAGCAGTACTTC. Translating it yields CASSSTGDGNYEQYF.

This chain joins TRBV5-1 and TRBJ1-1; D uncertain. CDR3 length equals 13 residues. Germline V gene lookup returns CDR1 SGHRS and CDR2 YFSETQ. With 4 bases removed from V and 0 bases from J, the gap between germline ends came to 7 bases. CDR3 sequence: CASSRRVNTEAFF. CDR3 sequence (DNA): TGCGCCAGCAGCCGCCGGGTGAACACTGAAGCTTTCTTT.

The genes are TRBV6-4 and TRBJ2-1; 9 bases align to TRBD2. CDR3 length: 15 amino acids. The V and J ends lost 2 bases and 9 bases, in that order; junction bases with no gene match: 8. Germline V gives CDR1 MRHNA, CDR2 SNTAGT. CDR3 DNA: TGTGCCAGCAGTGACGCCTTTAGCGGGGGTAGTGAGCAGTTCTTC. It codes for CASSDAFSGGSEQFF.

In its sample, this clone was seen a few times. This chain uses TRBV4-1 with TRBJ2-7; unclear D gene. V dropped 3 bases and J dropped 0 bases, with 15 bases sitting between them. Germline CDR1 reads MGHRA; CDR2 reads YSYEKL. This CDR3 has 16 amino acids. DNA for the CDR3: TGCGCCAGCAGCCACATCATCGTACTTAGCTCCTACGAGCAGTACTTC. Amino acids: CASSHIIVLSSYEQYF.

As DNA, the CDR3 is TGTGCCAGCAGGTGGGACTCCCACTTTGGGGCCAACGTCCTGACTTTC. This encodes CASRWDSHFGANVLTF. J is TRBJ2-6 and V is TRBV6-6; the D gene is possibly TRBD2 (6 bases). Trimming took 6 bases from V and 3 from J, leaving 15 bases between them. Germline CDR1 reads MNHNY; CDR2 reads SVGAGI (reference sequence). This CDR3 comprises 16 residues.

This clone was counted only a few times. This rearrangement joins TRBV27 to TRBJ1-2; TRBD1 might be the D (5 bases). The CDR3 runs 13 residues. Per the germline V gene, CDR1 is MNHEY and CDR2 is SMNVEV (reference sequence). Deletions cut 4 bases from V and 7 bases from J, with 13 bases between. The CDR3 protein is CASSYSGQPGYTF. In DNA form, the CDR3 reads TGTGCCAGCAGTTATAGTGGACAACCTGGCTACACCTTC.

CDR3 residues: CASSLGPAGTEAFF. In DNA form, the CDR3 reads TGTGCCAGCAGCTTAGGACCGGCAGGGACTGAAGCTTTCTTT. The gene calls are TRBV7-2 and TRBJ1-1; possibly TRBD1 for D (5 bases). The CDR3 has 14 amino acids. The germline V gene encodes CDR1 SGHTA and CDR2 FQGNSA. Trimming took off 1 base at V and 5 bases at J, with 11 bases between the two ends.

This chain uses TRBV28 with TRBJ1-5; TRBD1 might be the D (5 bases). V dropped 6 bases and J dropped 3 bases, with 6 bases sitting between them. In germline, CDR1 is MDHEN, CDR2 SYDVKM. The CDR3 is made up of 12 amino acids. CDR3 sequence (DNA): TGTGCCAGCAGAGGGGCCAATCAGCCCCAGCATTTT. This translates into CASRGANQPQHF.

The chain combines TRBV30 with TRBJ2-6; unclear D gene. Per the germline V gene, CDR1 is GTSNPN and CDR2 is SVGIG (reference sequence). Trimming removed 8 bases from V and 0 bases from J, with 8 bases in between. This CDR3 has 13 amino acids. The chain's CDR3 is CARKTSGANVLTF. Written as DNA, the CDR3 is TGTGCCCGAAAAACCTCTGGGGCCAACGTCCTGACTTTC. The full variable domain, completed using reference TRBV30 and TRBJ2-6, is SQTIHQWPATLVQPVGSPLSLECTVEGTSNPNLYWYRQAAGRGLQLLFYSVGIGQISSEVPQNLSASRPQDRQFILSSKKLLLSDSGFYLCARKTSGANVLTFGAGSRLTVL.

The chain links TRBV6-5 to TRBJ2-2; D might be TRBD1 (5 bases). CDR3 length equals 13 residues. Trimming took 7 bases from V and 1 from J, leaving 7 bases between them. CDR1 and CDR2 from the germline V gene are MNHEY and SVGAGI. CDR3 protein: CASMGQNTGELFF. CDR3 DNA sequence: TGTGCCAGCATGGGGCAGAACACCGGGGAGCTGTTTTTT.

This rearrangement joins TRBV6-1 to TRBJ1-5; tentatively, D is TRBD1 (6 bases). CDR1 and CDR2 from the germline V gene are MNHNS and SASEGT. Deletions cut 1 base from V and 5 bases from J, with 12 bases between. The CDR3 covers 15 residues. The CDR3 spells CASSEGGQFYQPQHF. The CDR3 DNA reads TGTGCCAGCAGTGAAGGAGGACAGTTCTATCAGCCCCAGCATTTT.

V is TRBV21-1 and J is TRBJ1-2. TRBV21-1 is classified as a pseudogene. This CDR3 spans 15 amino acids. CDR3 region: CASSNPRGRHYGYTF. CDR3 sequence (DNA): TGTGCCAGCAGCAACCCCCGGGGGCGTCACTATGGCTACACCTTC.

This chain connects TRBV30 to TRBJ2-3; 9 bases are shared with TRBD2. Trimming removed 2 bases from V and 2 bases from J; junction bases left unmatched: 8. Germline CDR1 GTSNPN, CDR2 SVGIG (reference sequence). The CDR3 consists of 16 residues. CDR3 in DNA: TGTGCCTGGAGTCCCCCTGGACTAGCGACCACAGATACGCAGTATTTT. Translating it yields CAWSPPGLATTDTQYF.

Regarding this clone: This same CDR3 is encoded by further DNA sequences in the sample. CDR3: CASSLGQQETQYF. CDR3 nucleotide sequence: TGCGCCAGCAGCTTGGGACAGCAAGAGACCCAGTACTTC. V gene TRBV5-1 combines with J gene TRBJ2-5; perhaps TRBD1 as D (5 bases). In germline, CDR1 is SGHRS, CDR2 YFSETQ. V was clipped by 0 bases and J by 2 bases, with 5 bases between them. This CDR3 is built from 13 residues.

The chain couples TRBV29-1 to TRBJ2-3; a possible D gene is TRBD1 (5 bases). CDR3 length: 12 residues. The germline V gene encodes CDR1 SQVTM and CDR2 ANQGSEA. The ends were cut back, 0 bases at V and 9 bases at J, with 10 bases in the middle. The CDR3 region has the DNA TGCAGCGTTGAAGATGTTAGGGGCACGCAGTATTTT. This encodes CSVEDVRGTQYF.

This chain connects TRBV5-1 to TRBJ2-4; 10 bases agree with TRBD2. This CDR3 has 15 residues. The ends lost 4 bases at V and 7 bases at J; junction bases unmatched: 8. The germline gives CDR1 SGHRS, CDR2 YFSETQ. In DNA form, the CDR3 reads TGCGCCAGCAGCGAATCAGCGGGAGGGCGCAACATTCAGTACTTC. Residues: CASSESAGGRNIQYF.

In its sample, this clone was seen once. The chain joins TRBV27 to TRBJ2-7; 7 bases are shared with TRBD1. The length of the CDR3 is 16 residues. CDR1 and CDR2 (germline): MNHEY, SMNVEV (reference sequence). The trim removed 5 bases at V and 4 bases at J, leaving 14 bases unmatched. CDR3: CASSAYQGQLLYEQYF. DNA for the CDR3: TGTGCCAGCAGTGCCTACCAGGGACAGCTATTATACGAGCAGTACTTC.

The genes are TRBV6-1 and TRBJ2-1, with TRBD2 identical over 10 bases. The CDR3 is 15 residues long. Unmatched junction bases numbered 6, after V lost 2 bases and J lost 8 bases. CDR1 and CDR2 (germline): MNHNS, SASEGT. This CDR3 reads CASSEFQREGHEQFF. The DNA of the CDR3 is TGTGCCAGCAGTGAATTCCAGCGGGAGGGTCATGAGCAGTTCTTC.

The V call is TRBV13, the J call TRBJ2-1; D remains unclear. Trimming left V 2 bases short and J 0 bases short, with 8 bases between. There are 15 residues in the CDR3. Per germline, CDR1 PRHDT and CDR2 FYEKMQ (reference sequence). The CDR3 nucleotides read TGTGCCAGCAGCTTACAGGAGAGCTCCTACAATGAGCAGTTCTTC. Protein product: CASSLQESSYNEQFF.

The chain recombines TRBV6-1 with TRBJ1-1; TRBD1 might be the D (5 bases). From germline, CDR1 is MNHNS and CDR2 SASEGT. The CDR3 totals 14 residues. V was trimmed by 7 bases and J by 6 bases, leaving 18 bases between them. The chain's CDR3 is CASITGPSWAEAFF. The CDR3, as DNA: TGTGCCAGCATAACAGGCCCTTCTTGGGCTGAAGCTTTCTTT.

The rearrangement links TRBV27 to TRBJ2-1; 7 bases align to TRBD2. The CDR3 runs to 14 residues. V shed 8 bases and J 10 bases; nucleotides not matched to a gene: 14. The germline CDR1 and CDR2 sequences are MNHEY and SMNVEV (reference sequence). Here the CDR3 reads CASRRDGRPGEQFF. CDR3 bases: TGTGCCAGCCGCCGTGACGGGAGGCCGGGGGAGCAGTTCTTC.

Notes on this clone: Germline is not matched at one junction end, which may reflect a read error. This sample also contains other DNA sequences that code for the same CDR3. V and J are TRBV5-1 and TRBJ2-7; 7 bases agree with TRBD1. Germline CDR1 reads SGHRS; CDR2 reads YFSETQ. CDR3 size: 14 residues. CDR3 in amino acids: CASSLDRTSYEQYF. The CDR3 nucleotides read TGCGCCAGCAGTTTGGACAGGACCTCCTACGAGCAGTACTTC.